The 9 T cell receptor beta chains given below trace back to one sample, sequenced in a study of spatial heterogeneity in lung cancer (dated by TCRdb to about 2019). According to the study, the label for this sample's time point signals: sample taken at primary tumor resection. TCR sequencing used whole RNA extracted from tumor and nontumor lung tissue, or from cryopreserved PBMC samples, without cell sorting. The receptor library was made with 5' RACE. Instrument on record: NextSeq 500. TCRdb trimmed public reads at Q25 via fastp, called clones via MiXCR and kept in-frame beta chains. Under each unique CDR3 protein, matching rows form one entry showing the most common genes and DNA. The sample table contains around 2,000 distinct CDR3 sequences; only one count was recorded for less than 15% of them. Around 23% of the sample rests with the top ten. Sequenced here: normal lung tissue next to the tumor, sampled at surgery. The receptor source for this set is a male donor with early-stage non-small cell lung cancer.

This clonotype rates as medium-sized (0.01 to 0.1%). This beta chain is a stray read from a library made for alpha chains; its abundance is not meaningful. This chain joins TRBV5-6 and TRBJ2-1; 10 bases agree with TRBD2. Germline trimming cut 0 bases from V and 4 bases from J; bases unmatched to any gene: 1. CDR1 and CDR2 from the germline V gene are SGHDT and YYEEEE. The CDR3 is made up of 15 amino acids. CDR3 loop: CASSLELAGYNEQFF. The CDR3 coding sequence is TGTGCCAGCAGCTTGGAACTAGCGGGGTACAATGAGCAGTTCTTC.

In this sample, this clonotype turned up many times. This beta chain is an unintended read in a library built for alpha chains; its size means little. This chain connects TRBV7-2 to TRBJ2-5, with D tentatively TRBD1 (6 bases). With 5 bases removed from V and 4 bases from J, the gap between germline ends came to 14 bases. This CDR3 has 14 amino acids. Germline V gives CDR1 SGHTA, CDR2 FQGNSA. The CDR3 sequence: CASSPSTGGETQYF. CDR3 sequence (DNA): TGTGCCAGCAGCCCCTCGACAGGTGGAGAGACCCAGTACTTC.

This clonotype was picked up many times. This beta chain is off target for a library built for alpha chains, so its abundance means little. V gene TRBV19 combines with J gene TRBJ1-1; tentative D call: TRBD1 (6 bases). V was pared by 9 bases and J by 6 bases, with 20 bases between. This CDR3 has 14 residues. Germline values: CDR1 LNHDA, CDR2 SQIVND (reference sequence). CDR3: CASLNREWSAEAFF. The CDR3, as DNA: TGTGCCAGCCTCAACAGGGAATGGAGCGCTGAAGCTTTCTTT.

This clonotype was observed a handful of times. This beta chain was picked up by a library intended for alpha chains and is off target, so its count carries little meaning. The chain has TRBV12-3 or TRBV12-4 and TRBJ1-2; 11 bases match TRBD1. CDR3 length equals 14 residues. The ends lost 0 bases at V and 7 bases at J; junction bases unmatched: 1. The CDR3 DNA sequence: TGTGCCAGCAGTTTAGCGGACAGGGGGCTTGGCTACACCTTC. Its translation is CASSLADRGLGYTF.

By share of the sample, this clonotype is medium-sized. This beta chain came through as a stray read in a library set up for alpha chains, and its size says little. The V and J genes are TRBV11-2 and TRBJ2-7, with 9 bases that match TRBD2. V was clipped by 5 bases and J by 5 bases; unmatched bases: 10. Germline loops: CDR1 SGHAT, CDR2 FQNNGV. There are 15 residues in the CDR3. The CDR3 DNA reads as TGTGCCAGCAGCCTAGGGGCGGGAGGGCGAAACGAGCAGTACTTC. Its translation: CASSLGAGGRNEQYF.

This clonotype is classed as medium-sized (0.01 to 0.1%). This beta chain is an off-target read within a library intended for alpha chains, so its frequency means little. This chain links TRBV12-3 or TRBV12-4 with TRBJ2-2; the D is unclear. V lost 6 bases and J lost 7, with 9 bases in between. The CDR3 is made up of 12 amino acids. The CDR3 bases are TGTGCCAGCAGCGGAACCGACGGGGAGCTGTTTTTT. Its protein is CASSGTDGELFF.

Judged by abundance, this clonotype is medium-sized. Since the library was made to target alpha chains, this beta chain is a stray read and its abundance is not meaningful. CDR3 loop: CSARELRQVYSNQPQHF. The CDR3 DNA reads as TGCAGTGCTAGAGAGTTGAGACAGGTATATAGCAATCAGCCCCAGCATTTT. J is TRBJ1-5 and V is TRBV20-1, with D possibly TRBD1 on 6 matching bases. Between the trimmed V and J ends, which lost 0 bases and 0 bases, there was a span of 15 bases. Germline CDR1 is DFQATT and CDR2 is SNEGSKA (reference sequence). This CDR3 contains 17 residues.

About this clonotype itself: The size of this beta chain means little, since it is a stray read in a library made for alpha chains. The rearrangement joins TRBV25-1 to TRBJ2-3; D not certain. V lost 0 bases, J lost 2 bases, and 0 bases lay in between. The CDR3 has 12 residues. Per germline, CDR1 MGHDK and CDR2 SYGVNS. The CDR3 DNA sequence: TGTGCCAGCAGTGAATACACAGATACGCAGTATTTT. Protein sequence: CASSEYTDTQYF.

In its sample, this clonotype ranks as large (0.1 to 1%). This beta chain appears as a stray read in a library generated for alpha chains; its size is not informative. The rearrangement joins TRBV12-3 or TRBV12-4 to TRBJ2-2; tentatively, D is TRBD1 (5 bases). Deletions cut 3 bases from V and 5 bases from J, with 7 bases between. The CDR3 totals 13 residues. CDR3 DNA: TGTGCCAGCAGTTTGCGACAGACCGGGGAGCTGTTTTTT. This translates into CASSLRQTGELFF.